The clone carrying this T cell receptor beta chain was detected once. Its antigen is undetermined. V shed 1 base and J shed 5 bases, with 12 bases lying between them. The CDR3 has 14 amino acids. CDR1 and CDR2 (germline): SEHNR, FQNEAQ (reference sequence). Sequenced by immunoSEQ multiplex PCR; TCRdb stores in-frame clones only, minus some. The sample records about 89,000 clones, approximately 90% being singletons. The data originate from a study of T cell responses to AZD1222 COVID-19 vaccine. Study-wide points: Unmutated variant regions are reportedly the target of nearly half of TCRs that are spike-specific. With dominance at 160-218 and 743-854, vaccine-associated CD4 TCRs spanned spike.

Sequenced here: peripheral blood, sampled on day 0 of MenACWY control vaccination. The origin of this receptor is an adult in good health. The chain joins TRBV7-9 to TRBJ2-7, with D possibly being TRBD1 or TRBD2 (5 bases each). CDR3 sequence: CASSLGRGLDEQYF. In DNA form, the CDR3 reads TGTGCCAGCAGCTTAGGCCGGGGCTTGGACGAGCAGTACTTC.